This entry is about one TCR beta chain. Its matching antigen is unknown. These data belong to a study of T cells after yellow fever vaccination. Findings and limits, study-wide: Most clones from primary vaccination were detected again post-booster (roughly 96% CD4, 88% CD8).

Germline-derived CDR1 and CDR2 are MNHEY and SVGAGI. V was cut by 6 bases and J by 3 bases, with 8 bases left in between. The CDR3 loop spans 12 amino acids. Template switching with 5'RACE generated the TCR cDNA and added a universal primer site and UMIs. MiXCR, applied by TCRdb to the 5' RACE reads, yields one record per CDR3 protein. The table has 450,000 to 550,000 distinct CDR3 sequences, roughly 22% seen once. The gene calls are TRBV6-5 and TRBJ1-1; no reliable D call. The clonotype was recovered from a young man who received the YFV17D yellow fever vaccine. Material: PBMCs, obtained approximately 20 days after the first yellow fever vaccination. The CDR3 loop reads CASRDGYTEAFF. The CDR3 coding sequence is TGTGCCAGCAGGGACGGATACACTGAAGCTTTCTTT.